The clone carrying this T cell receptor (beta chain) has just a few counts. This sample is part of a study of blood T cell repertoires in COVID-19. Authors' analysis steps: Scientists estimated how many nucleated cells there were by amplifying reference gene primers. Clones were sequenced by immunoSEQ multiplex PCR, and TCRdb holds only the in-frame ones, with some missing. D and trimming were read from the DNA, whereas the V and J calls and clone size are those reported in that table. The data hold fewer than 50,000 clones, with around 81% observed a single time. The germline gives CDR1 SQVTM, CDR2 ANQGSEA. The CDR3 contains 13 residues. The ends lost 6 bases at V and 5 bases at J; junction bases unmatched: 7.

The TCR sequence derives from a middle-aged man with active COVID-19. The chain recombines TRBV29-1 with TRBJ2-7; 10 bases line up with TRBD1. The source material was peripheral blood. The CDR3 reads CSVATGTGDEQYF. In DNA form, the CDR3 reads TGCAGCGTGGCAACCGGGACAGGGGACGAGCAGTACTTC.